These 30 T cell receptor beta chains came from one sample sequenced in a study of glioma-infiltrating T cells. TCR alpha and beta CDR3 regions were amplified from RNA using iRepertoire nested multiplex PCR. TCRdb processed the multiplex PCR reads anew with MiXCR; each CDR3 protein has one entry. The data contain 90,000 to 110,000 distinct CDR3 sequences, less than 30% of them seen just once; the ten biggest clones take up 35%. The specimen was glioma tissue, nonneoplastic brain tissue, or PBMCs (not recorded which). All receptors derive from a human donor with low-grade glioma or glioblastoma, undergoing nonglioma brain surgery, or in good health (not recorded which).

This clonotype was detected many times. This chain connects TRBV2 to TRBJ1-2; D may be TRBD1 (5 bases). Germline lookup yields CDR1 SNHLY and CDR2 FYNNEI. With 7 bases removed from V and 5 bases from J, the gap between germline ends came to 14 bases. The CDR3 length is 13 residues. The CDR3 here is CASNSGRLYGYTF. The CDR3 coding sequence is TGTGCCAGCAATTCAGGGCGACTTTATGGCTACACCTTC.

This clonotype has just a few counts. The J gene is TRBJ2-5, the V gene TRBV11-2, with 9 bases fitting TRBD1. The V gene end was trimmed by 4 bases and the J gene end by 9 bases; junction bases not matched to a gene: 15. Germline CDR1 SGHAT, CDR2 FQNNGV. There are 16 residues in the CDR3. The CDR3 here is CASSSPGTGMKKAQYF. As DNA, the CDR3 is TGTGCCAGCAGCTCGCCCGGGACAGGGATGAAGAAGGCCCAGTACTTC.

The J gene is TRBJ1-1, the V gene TRBV5-4, with D tentatively TRBD1 (5 bases). This CDR3 has 15 amino acids. Germline assignment: CDR1 SGHNT and CDR2 YYREEE (reference sequence). V dropped 4 bases and J dropped 4 bases, with 17 bases sitting between them. Here the CDR3 DNA reads TGTGCCAGCAGCCTCGGTCAGGGTCGGGGCACTGAAGCTTTCTTT. As protein: CASSLGQGRGTEAFF.

With respect to this clonotype: Since the CDR3 does not end with the conserved phenylalanine or tryptophan, this likely comes from a read error. V and J are TRBV2 and TRBJ2-1; D gene unclear. The V and J ends lost 3 bases and 11 bases respectively, with 11 bases between them. Germline CDR1 SNHLY, CDR2 FYNNEI. The CDR3 covers 12 residues. The CDR3 here is CASSDDLRQQFC. The DNA for the CDR3 is TGTGCCAGCAGTGATGACCTTAGACAGCAGTTCTGC.

In this sample, this clonotype turned up a few times. The CDR3 does not end in the conserved phenylalanine or tryptophan, so this is likely a read error. V gene TRBV7-9 combines with J gene TRBJ1-4; the D is unclear. The germline V gene has CDR1 SEHNR and CDR2 FQNEAQ (reference sequence). Trimming left V 4 bases short and J 8 bases short, with 14 bases between. The CDR3 length is 14 residues. The CDR3 loop is CASSSPNHWEKLFS. In DNA, the CDR3 is TGTGCCAGCAGCTCCCCGAATCATTGGGAAAAACTGTTTTCT.

The chain joins TRBV10-3 to TRBJ2-5; 8 nucleotides agree with TRBD2. Germline V lookup: CDR1 ENHRY, CDR2 SYGVKD. The CDR3 sequence is 15 residues long. Trimming took 0 bases from V and 5 from J; bases not matched to a gene: 5. The CDR3 spells CAISESAGGAETQYF. CDR3 sequence (DNA): TGTGCCATCAGTGAGTCGGCGGGGGGAGCGGAGACCCAGTACTTC.

This clonotype was seen many times. The genes are TRBV20-1 and TRBJ1-1; D may be TRBD1 (6 bases). Trimming left V 4 bases short and J 2 bases short, with 11 bases between. The CDR3 consists of 13 residues. The germline CDR1 and CDR2 sequences are DFQATT and SNEGSKA (reference sequence). The CDR3 bases are TGCAGTGCTATGGACAGAATTAACACTGAAGCTTTCTTT. The encoded protein is CSAMDRINTEAFF.

This clonotype was observed at least ten times. V and J are TRBV9 and TRBJ2-3; no clear D gene. V shed 4 bases and J shed 2 bases, with 8 bases lying between them. Germline V gives CDR1 SGDLS, CDR2 YYNGEE. The CDR3 spans 13 residues. The CDR3 loop is CASSPAVTDTQYF. CDR3 DNA sequence: TGTGCCAGCAGCCCCGCAGTCACAGATACGCAGTATTTT.

Ten or more counts support this clonotype. The chain couples TRBV28 to TRBJ2-5, with a possible D match to TRBD2 (6 bases). Germline V gene sequence: CDR1 MDHEN, CDR2 SYDVKM. The CDR3 runs to 15 residues. V was pared by 1 base and J by 4 bases, with 13 bases between. The CDR3 spells CASSLYGTSRETQYF. The CDR3, as DNA: TGTGCCAGCAGTTTATACGGGACTTCGCGAGAGACCCAGTACTTC.

This clonotype was observed many times. This chain links TRBV5-5 with TRBJ1-1, with TRBD1 as a possible D gene (6 bases). This CDR3 region has 15 residues. The V end lost 2 bases, the J end lost 2 bases, and 13 bases lay between the germline ends. CDR1 is SGHKS, CDR2 YYEKEE, per germline (reference sequence). This CDR3 is CASSLWTVPNTEAFF. In DNA, the CDR3 is TGTGCCAGCAGCTTATGGACAGTTCCTAACACTGAAGCTTTCTTT. Variable domain in full (rest from reference TRBV5-5 and TRBJ1-1): DAGVTQSPTHLIKTRGQQVTLRCSPISGHKSVSWYQQVLGQGPQFIFQYYEKEERGRGNFPDRFSARQFPNYSSELNVNALLLGDSALYLCASSLWTVPNTEAFFGQGTRLTVV.

This clonotype was found many times. A much larger clone differs from this one at a single base, so this may be a read error. The chain has TRBV20-1 and TRBJ1-1; 8 bases are shared with TRBD1. CDR1 and CDR2 from the germline V gene are DFQATT and SNEGSKA (reference sequence). CDR3 length: 13 residues. The CDR3 DNA sequence: TGCAGTGCCCCGGACAGGGCACACACTGAAGCTCTCTTT. Translating gives CSAPDRAHTEALF.

The chain couples TRBV19 to TRBJ1-5, with a weak D call TRBD1 (5 bases). V lost 7 bases and J lost 0, with 19 bases in between. The CDR3 has 17 residues. The V gene's germline CDR1 is LNHDA and CDR2 SQIVND (reference sequence). The CDR3, as DNA: TGTGCCAGTACCTATCGAGGGACTCAACCTAGCAATCAGCCCCAGCATTTT. Translated: CASTYRGTQPSNQPQHF. Complete variable domain (other parts from reference TRBV19 and TRBJ1-5): DGGITQSPKYLFRKEGQNVTLSCEQNLNHDAMYWYRQDPGQGLRLIYYSQIVNDFQKGDIAEGYSVSREKKESFPLTVTSAQKNPTAFYLCASTYRGTQPSNQPQHFGDGTRLSIL.

This clonotype was seen ten or more times. The chain couples TRBV4-1 to TRBJ2-1; D gene ambiguous. The V end lost 0 bases, the J end lost 5 bases, and 11 bases lay between the germline ends. The CDR3 is 15 amino acids. Germline assignment: CDR1 MGHRA and CDR2 YSYEKL. The DNA for the CDR3 is TGCGCCAGCAGCCAAGATCGGCTATCCGACAATGAGCAGTTCTTC. This encodes CASSQDRLSDNEQFF.

In its sample, this clonotype was seen a few times. The chain couples TRBV9 to TRBJ2-3, with a weak D call TRBD2 (6 bases). Germline CDR1 SGDLS, CDR2 YYNGEE. The V end was cut by 4 bases, the J end by 3 bases, with 18 bases between. This CDR3 spans 16 amino acids. The CDR3 DNA reads TGTGCCAGCAGCAGCGGAGGGATCAGGGTAACAGATACGCAGTATTTT. It is translated as CASSSGGIRVTDTQYF.

This clonotype was picked up a small number of times. The chain carries TRBV29-1 and TRBJ2-3; a weak D match, TRBD2 (5 bases). V was trimmed by 3 bases and J by 2 bases, leaving 9 bases between them. The CDR3 loop spans 13 amino acids. Germline V gene sequence: CDR1 SQVTM, CDR2 ANQGSEA. DNA of the CDR3: TGCAGCGTTGAGAGGACTGTCACAGATACGCAGTATTTT. Translation: CSVERTVTDTQYF.

This clonotype has ten or more counts. The chain links TRBV10-3 to TRBJ1-1; D perhaps matches TRBD1 (5 bases). The CDR3 covers 14 residues. The V end lost 6 bases, the J end lost 8 bases, and 19 bases lay between the germline ends. CDR1 is ENHRY, CDR2 SYGVKD, per germline. The DNA for the CDR3 is TGTGCCATCAGACCGGGACCTCCTTCGCCCGAAGCTTTCTTT. Protein sequence: CAIRPGPPSPEAFF.

In this sample, this clonotype turned up many times. The chain is built from TRBV19 and TRBJ1-5; no clear D. Germline CDR1 and CDR2: LNHDA and SQIVND (reference sequence). Trimming left V 6 bases short and J 2 bases short, with 11 bases between. CDR3 length equals 14 residues. The CDR3 is CASRLWQGNQPQHF. The CDR3 bases are TGTGCCAGTAGGCTTTGGCAGGGCAATCAGCCCCAGCATTTT.

DNA for the CDR3: TGTGCCAGCAGTTTATACGAGGGTCTCGGCTACACCTTC. Amino acid sequence: CASSLYEGLGYTF. This chain connects TRBV28 to TRBJ1-2, with D unresolved. V lost 1 base and J 8 bases, leaving 11 bases between the germline ends. Germline assignment: CDR1 MDHEN and CDR2 SYDVKM. The CDR3 totals 13 residues.

This clonotype has a count of ten or more. V usage is TRBV11-2 and J usage is TRBJ1-5; D gene unclear. Trimming took off 1 base at V and 3 bases at J, with 4 bases between the two ends. The germline gives CDR1 SGHAT, CDR2 FQNNGV. The CDR3 is 13 amino acids. CDR3 sequence reads: CASSLALNQPQHF. CDR3 nucleotides: TGTGCCAGCAGCTTAGCTCTCAATCAGCCCCAGCATTTT. Drawing the rest from reference TRBV11-2 and TRBJ1-5, the complete variable domain is EAGVAQSPRYKIIEKRQSVAFWCNPISGHATLYWYQQILGQGPKLLIQFQNNGVVDDSQLPKDRFSAERLKGVDSTLKIQPAKLEDSAVYLCASSLALNQPQHFGDGTRLSIL.

This clonotype was counted ten times or more. The rearrangement uses TRBV11-1 and TRBJ2-7, with D tentatively TRBD2 (6 bases). The ends were cut back, 5 bases at V and 3 bases at J, with 17 bases in the middle. The CDR3 runs to 15 residues. In germline, CDR1 is SGHAT, CDR2 FQDESV (reference sequence). CDR3 residues: CASSEGRTSGYEQYF. The CDR3 DNA sequence: TGTGCCAGCAGCGAAGGGAGGACTTCGGGCTACGAGCAGTACTTC.

In its sample, this clonotype was seen many times. V gene TRBV2 combines with J gene TRBJ1-2, with 9 bases that match TRBD1. Germline trimming cut 4 bases from V and 6 bases from J; bases unmatched to any gene: 0. The germline V gene encodes CDR1 SNHLY and CDR2 FYNNEI. The CDR3 runs 12 residues. CDR3 bases: TGTGCCAGCAGTGGGGACAGGGATGGCTACACCTTC. It codes for CASSGDRDGYTF.

As for this clonotype: This may stem from a read error, because a much larger clone lies one nucleotide away. The V call is TRBV18, the J call TRBJ1-1, with unresolved D. The CDR3 covers 14 residues. Germline V gene sequence: CDR1 KGHSH, CDR2 LQKENI. DNA for the CDR3: TGTGCCAGCTCAGAGTCAGGCTTGAACACTAAAGCTTTCTTT. It yields the protein CASSESGLNTKAFF.

A word on this clonotype: A read error is possible here, since a much larger clone lies one base away. The chain has TRBV12-3 or TRBV12-4 and TRBJ1-2; TRBD1 agrees at 9 bases. This CDR3 spans 13 amino acids. V lost 6 bases and J lost 8; bases outside the gene matches: 7. The CDR3 spells CASSPDRGRGYTF. CDR3 coding DNA: TGTGCCAGCAGCCCCGACAGGGGGAGAGGCTACACCTTC.

This clonotype was recorded at least ten times. The chain carries TRBV27 and TRBJ1-6, with D possibly being TRBD1 (6 bases). This CDR3 is 18 amino acids long. Germline V gives CDR1 MNHEY, CDR2 SMNVEV (reference sequence). Trimming took off 4 bases at V and 0 bases at J, with 16 bases between the two ends. The DNA of the CDR3 is TGTGCCAGCAGTTCCCCCCGAGGACAGAGCTCCTATAATTCACCCCTCCACTTT. Translating gives CASSSPRGQSSYNSPLHF.

Many counts were recorded for this clonotype. This rearrangement joins TRBV7-2 to TRBJ1-2; D may be TRBD1 (5 bases). Germline lookup yields CDR1 SGHTA and CDR2 FQGNSA. The CDR3 covers 13 residues. Deletions cut 6 bases from V and 8 bases from J, with 16 bases between. The CDR3 sequence is CASSNNPGRGYTF. The CDR3 nucleotides are TGTGCCAGCAGTAACAACCCAGGGAGGGGCTACACCTTC.

This clonotype was observed many times. The rearrangement joins TRBV20-1 to TRBJ2-7; 11 nucleotides agree with TRBD2. CDR1 is DFQATT, CDR2 SNEGSKA, per germline (reference sequence). The J segment lost 2 bases and the V segment lost 6 bases, leaving 12 bases of the junction unmatched. The CDR3 length is 16 residues. The CDR3 protein is CSALGLAEANTYEQYF. The DNA of the CDR3 is TGCAGTGCCTTGGGACTAGCGGAGGCGAATACCTACGAGCAGTACTTC.

This clonotype has a count of ten or more. This chain connects TRBV24-1 to TRBJ2-1; 8 nucleotides align to TRBD2. Germline-derived CDR1 and CDR2 are KGHDR and SFDVKD. Trimming removed 3 bases from V and 5 bases from J; junction bases left unmatched: 5. This CDR3 has 15 amino acids. The chain's CDR3 is CATSDSGGGHNEQFF. Written as DNA, the CDR3 is TGTGCCACCAGTGATAGCGGGGGCGGACACAATGAGCAGTTCTTC.

This clonotype has a count of ten or more. In nucleotides, the CDR3 is TGTGCCAGCAGTCCCGGCCGGAGCACTGAAGCTTTCTTT. It specifies CASSPGRSTEAFF. This chain joins TRBV27 and TRBJ1-1; D is ambiguous. The V end lost 5 bases, the J end lost 4 bases, and 11 bases lay between the germline ends. Per germline, CDR1 MNHEY and CDR2 SMNVEV (reference sequence). This CDR3 spans 13 amino acids.

This clonotype came up many times. The chain combines TRBV20-1 with TRBJ2-3, with 11 bases fitting TRBD2. Germline V gives CDR1 DFQATT, CDR2 SNEGSKA (reference sequence). The ends lost 5 bases at V and 3 bases at J; junction bases unmatched: 7. This CDR3 comprises 15 residues. The CDR3 DNA follows: TGCAGTGCTCGACTAGCGGGGCTAGGGACAGATACGCAGTATTTT. Translation gives CSARLAGLGTDTQYF.

This clonotype showed up many times. This rearrangement joins TRBV7-2 to TRBJ1-1; TRBD1 matches at 7 bases. Germline V gene sequence: CDR1 SGHTA, CDR2 FQGNSA. CDR3 length: 15 amino acids. J was trimmed by 2 bases and V by 5 bases; bases with no gene match: 8. The CDR3 DNA sequence: TGTGCCAGCAGCGCGAAGACAGGGATAAACACTGAAGCTTTCTTT. Protein: CASSAKTGINTEAFF.